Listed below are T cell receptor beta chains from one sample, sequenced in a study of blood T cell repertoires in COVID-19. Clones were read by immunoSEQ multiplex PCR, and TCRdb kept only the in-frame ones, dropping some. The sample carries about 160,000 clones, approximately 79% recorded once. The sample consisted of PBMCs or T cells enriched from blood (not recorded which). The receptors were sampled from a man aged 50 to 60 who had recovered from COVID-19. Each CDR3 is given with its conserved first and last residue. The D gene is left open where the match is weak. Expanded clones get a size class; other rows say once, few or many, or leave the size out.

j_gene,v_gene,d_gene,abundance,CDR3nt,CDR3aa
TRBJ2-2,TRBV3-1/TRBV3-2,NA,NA,TGTGCCAGCAGCCAAGGGAGTTTACCGAACACCGGGGAGCTGTTTTTT,CASSQGSLPNTGELFF
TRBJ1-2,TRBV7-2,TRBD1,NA,TGTGCCAGCAGCCCAGGGGGCGCGGGTAACTATGGCTACACCTTC,CASSPGGAGNYGYTF
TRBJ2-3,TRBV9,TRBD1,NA,TGTGCCAGCCCCGAAGACAGGGTGACAGATACGCAGTATTTT,CASPEDRVTDTQYF
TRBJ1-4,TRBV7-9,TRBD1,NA,TGTGCCAGCAGCTTAGGGAACAGGGGCCGCCTGGACAAACTGTTTTTT,CASSLGNRGRLDKLFF
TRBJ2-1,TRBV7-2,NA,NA,TGTGCCAGCAGCTTAAGCGGGCCTAGTTACAATGAGCAGTTCTTC,CASSLSGPSYNEQFF
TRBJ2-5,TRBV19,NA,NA,TGTGCCAGTAGTATAGGGACAGCTTACCAAGAGACCCAGTACTTC,CASSIGTAYQETQYF
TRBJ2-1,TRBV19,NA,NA,TGTGCCAGTAGTATCATGGCGGGGAGAAACAATGAGCAGTTCTTC,CASSIMAGRNNEQFF
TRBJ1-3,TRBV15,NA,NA,TGTGCCACCAGCACAGGGAACAACCTTGGAAACACCATATATTTT,CATSTGNNLGNTIYF
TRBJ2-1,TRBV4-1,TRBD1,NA,TGCGCCAGCAGCCAAGGGTATGTCGGGACAGGGCCGAGGTATTTGTTCTTC,CASSQGYVGTGPRYLFF
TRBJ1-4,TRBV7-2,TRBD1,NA,TGTGCCAGCAGCTTAGGGGGACAGGGTGGGGAAAAACTGTTTTTT,CASSLGGQGGEKLFF
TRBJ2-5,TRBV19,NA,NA,TGTGCCAGTAGTCCAGTGGGGGGGGCCCAAGAGACCCAGTACTTC,CASSPVGGAQETQYF
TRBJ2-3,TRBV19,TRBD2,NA,TGTGCCAGTAGCCCTGGAGGGACTACCAGAGATACGCAGTATTTT,CASSPGGTTRDTQYF
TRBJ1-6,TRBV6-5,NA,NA,TGTGCCAGCAACGAGGGTGGTAATTCACCCCTCCACTTT,CASNEGGNSPLHF
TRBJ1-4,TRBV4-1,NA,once,TGCGCCAGCAGCCATGGGACAACAACTAATGAAAAACTGTTTTTT,CASSHGTTTNEKLFF
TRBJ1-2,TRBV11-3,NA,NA,TGTGCCAGCAGCTTAGATCAGAGGGGCTACACCTTC,CASSLDQRGYTF
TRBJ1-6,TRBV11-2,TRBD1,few,TGTGCCAGCAGCTTAAGGTCTAGGGACAGCAGTTCACCCCTCCACTTT,CASSLRSRDSSSPLHF
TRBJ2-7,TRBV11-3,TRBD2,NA,TGTGCCAGCAGCCGGCAAGGACTAGCGGGAGACTACGAGCAGTACTTC,CASSRQGLAGDYEQYF
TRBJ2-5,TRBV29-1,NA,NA,TGCCCCAGAAGGGGGGAGACCCAGTACTTC,CPRRGETQYF
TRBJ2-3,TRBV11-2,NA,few,TGTGCCAGCAGCCCTAGCACAGATACGCAGTATTTT,CASSPSTDTQYF
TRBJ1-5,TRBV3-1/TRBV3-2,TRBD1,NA,TGTGCCAGCAGCCGACAGGGGAATCAGCCCCAGCATTTT,CASSRQGNQPQHF
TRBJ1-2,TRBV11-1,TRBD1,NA,TGTGCCAGCAGCTTAGCCGGGACAGGAGGCTATGGCTACACCTTC,CASSLAGTGGYGYTF
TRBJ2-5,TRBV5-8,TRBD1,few,TGTGCCAGCAGCTTGGCGGGACAGGGGAAAGAGACCCAGTACTTC,CASSLAGQGKETQYF
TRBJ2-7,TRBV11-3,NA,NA,TGTGCCAGCAGCGAATCCGGAGGGAGCTACGAGCAGTACTTC,CASSESGGSYEQYF
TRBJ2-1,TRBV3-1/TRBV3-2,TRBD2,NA,TGTGCCAGCAGCCAGGCGGGGGTCAATGAGCAGTTCTTC,CASSQAGVNEQFF
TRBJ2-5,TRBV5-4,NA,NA,TGTGCCAGCAGCTTGGCAGGGAACCAAGAGACCCAGTACTTC,CASSLAGNQETQYF
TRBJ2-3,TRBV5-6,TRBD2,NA,TGTGCCAGCAGCTTTCCGCTAGCGGGGCCCACAGATACGCAGTATTTT,CASSFPLAGPTDTQYF
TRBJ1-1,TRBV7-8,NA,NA,TGTGCCAGCAGCCCCCCGGCAGGCATGAACACTGAAGCTTTCTTT,CASSPPAGMNTEAFF
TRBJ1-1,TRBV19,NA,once,TGTGCCAGTACGGAGAATCCTATGAACACTGAAGCTTTCTTT,CASTENPMNTEAFF
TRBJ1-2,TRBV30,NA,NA,TGTGCCTGGAGTGTACAGGGACCCTATGGCTACACCTTC,CAWSVQGPYGYTF
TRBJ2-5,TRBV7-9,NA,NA,TGTGCCAGCAGCTTAGCCGAGCTCGTTGCGGAGACCCAGTACTTC,CASSLAELVAETQYF
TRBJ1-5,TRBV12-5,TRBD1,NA,TGTGCTAGTGCCGGACAGGGGGGAGGTCAGCCCCAGCATTTT,CASAGQGGGQPQHF
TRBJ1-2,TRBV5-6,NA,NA,TGTGCCAGCAGCTTGGCAAACCTAGGCCCCTACACCTTC,CASSLANLGPYTF
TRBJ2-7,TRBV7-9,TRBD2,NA,TGTGCCAGCAGCCCACGCCTAGCGGGGGGATCCTACGAGCAGTACTTC,CASSPRLAGGSYEQYF
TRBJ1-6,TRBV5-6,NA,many,TGTGCCAGCAGCTTGGACTTTGGACAGAACTATAATTCACCCCTCCACTTT,CASSLDFGQNYNSPLHF
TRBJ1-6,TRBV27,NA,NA,TGTGCCAGCCTAGGTTCACCCCTCCACTTT,CASLGSPLHF
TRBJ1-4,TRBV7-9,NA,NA,TGTGCCAGCAGCTTAGACGGGGTTGAGGTTAATGAAAAACTGTTTTTT,CASSLDGVEVNEKLFF
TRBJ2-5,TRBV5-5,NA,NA,TGTGCCAGCAGCCCCGATAGGGGGTCTTGGGAGACCCAGTACTTC,CASSPDRGSWETQYF
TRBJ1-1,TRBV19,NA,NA,TGTGCCAGTAGTATAGATCGCGGCATGAACACTGAAGCTTTCTTT,CASSIDRGMNTEAFF
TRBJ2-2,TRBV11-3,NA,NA,TGTGCCAGCAGCCCCACAAGTCGGGCCGGGGAGCTGTTTTTT,CASSPTSRAGELFF
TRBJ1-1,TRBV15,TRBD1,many,TGTGCCACCAGCAGAGATTATGGACAGGGGGTTTCCACTGAAGCTTTCTTT,CATSRDYGQGVSTEAFF
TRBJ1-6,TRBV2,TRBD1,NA,TGTGCCAGCAGCGAAAGACAGGGTTATGGGAATTCACCCCTCCACTTT,CASSERQGYGNSPLHF
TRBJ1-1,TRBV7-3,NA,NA,TGTGCCAGCAGCTTAGGAGGACAGACTAACACTGAAGCTTTCTTT,CASSLGGQTNTEAFF
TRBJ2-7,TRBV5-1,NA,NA,TGCGCCAGCAGCAATCAGGGCTACGAGCAGTACTTC,CASSNQGYEQYF
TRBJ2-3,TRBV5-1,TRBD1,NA,TGCGCCAGCAGCTTGCCCCAGGGGGCAGATACGCAGTATTTT,CASSLPQGADTQYF
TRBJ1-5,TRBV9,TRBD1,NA,TGTGCCAGCAGCCCCGGCTTATATACAGGGGACAATCAGCCCCAGCATTTT,CASSPGLYTGDNQPQHF
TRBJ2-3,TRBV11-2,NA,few,TGTGCCAGCAGTCAGGGGATCTACACAGATACGCAGTATTTT,CASSQGIYTDTQYF
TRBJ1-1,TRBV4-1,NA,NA,TGCGCCAGCAGCCGGGGGGGGCTGAACACTGAAGCTTTCTTT,CASSRGGLNTEAFF
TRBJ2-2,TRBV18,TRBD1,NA,TGTGCCAGCTCACCGGGGACAGTCGGCGGGGAGCTGTTTTTT,CASSPGTVGGELFF
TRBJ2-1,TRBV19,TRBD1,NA,TGTGCCAGTAACAGGGACAGACAAAATGAGCAGTTCTTC,CASNRDRQNEQFF
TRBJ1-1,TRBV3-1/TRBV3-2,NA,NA,TGTGCCAGCAGCCCCTCGTCGGGCACTGAAGCTTTCTTT,CASSPSSGTEAFF
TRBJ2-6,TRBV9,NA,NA,TGTGCCAGCAGCGTAGTTTTCGGGAGAAGCTCTGGGGCCAACGTCCTGACTTTC,CASSVVFGRSSGANVLTF